Below, one T cell receptor (beta chain) is given with its context. Its specific antigen is unknown. The read ends 3 residues early relative to the CDR3; the germline J gene fills the gap. Every participant had a single incident cervical HPV16 infection, and prevalent HPV16 infections were excluded. Cervical HPV DNA was detected with MY09/MY11 PCR, and genotyping was done with dot-blot hybridization. Fifteen mL of heparinized blood were centrifuged, and the buffy coat was aliquoted, frozen at -30°C, then stored at -80°C. QIAGEN kits were used to extract genomic DNA from buffy coat specimens. From the cysteine through the phenylalanine, the CDR3 covers 14 amino acids. Sequencing covers 33 bases of the CDR3, shown here with the frame starting at base 1. From the germline V gene (reference sequence), CDR1 is SEHNR and CDR2 is FQNEAQ. After removal of 5 bases from V and 5 bases from J, the junction retains 5 bases not matched to a gene.

Using the immunoSEQ assay, multiplex PCR amplified TCR beta CDR3 regions from an average of about 1,300 ng of genomic DNA per sample. The assay corrected primer bias using a complete synthetic TCR repertoire to establish an amplification baseline. The amplicons were sequenced on the Illumina platform. Under the source paper's analysis protocol: Sequence errors were corrected by clustering with frequency ratios and a modified nearest-neighbor algorithm, and the sequences were then analyzed in the immunoSEQ Analyzer using IMGT gene definitions. At each rarefaction depth, TCR richness and evenness were averaged over 20 rarefaction repeats, and samples with fewer sequences than the depth were excluded. Wilcoxon rank sum tests with FDR correction were used to compare relative abundances of V, D and J genes between the groups. An intraclass correlation of approximately 96% for TCR richness and an average of about 77% across some 70 gene segments were obtained from the blinded duplicates. In its TCRdb copy, this immuneACCESS table keeps in-frame sequences only and misses some clones. Where compared with another copy, unresolved V genes explain less than half of these, and the others have no known cause. The DNA was the basis for D and trimming; V, J and clone size are from that table. This sample's table contains around 20,000 clones. The ten largest make up 5% of the sample.

The data stem from a study of T cells in women clearing cervical HPV infection (dated 2018 in TCRdb). With regard to the full study: Cases were some 24 women with histologically confirmed HPV16-related CIN3 or worse, including a couple of invasive cancers. HLA typing was available for only a few women, so HLA type could not be excluded as a confounder. Five blinded duplicates per group were added as quality controls, so that 60 or so samples were obtained: 50 or so participants and 10 replicates. The exploratory proof-of-principle case-control study was nested within the Guanacaste HPV Natural History Study in Costa Rica and compared TCR repertoires across cervical HPV16 outcomes. In the parent cohort, about 10,000 women aged 18 or older were enrolled in Guanacaste, Costa Rica, during about 1993 to 1994 and then followed for approximately 7 years. Among cases, blood sampling came a median of roughly 150 days after lesion detection, with an interquartile range of about 90 to 220 days. Controls were 25 or so women whose single incident HPV16 infection cleared within 12 months without precancer or cancer developing. Cases had a median age of around 34 years compared with 38 for controls, and baseline characteristics showed no significant differences between the groups. Case blood was taken at the visit when the lesion was first identified, whereas control blood was taken when infection was no longer detected. Cases and controls were matched on age within five years and on year of sample collection.

General conclusions and limits of the study: Because of the cross-sectional design, the study could not determine whether the associations came before infection or resulted from infection, and neither effector/memory subsets nor HPV-specific T cells were isolated. Cases had lower TRBV6-7 relative abundance than controls (approximately 0.11% versus 0.16%; Bonferroni P = 0.0008). CIN3+ cases had significantly higher TCR repertoire richness than controls across sequencing depths, but evenness did not differ between the groups. Because T-cell numbers per sample were unknown, differences in richness could reflect varying T-cell content rather than repertoire biology. Random forest classifiers that combined richness and V gene abundances separated cases from controls with an estimated AUC of 0.83.

The sample consisted of blood buffy coat. The V and J segments used are TRBV7-9 and TRBJ2-5; 10 nucleotides in the junction match TRBD1. This receptor was identified in a woman between 18 and 70 years old with a cervical HPV16 infection that either progressed to CIN3+ or cleared (not recorded which). The CDR3 bases that were read are TGTGCCAGCAGCCCGAGGACAGGGGGGGAGACC. It is translated as CASSPRTGGET. The CDR3 as a whole reads CASSPRTGGETQYF.